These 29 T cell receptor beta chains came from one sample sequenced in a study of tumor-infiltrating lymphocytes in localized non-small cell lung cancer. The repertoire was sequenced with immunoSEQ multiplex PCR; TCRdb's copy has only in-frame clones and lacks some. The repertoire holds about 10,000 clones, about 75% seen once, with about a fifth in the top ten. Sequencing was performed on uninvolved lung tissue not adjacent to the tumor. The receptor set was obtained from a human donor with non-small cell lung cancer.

CDR3 in DNA: TGTGCCAGCAGTTTAACGACTAACTATGGCTACACCTTC. Translation gives CASSLTTNYGYTF. The chain carries TRBV28 and TRBJ1-2; no definite D call. The CDR3 has 13 residues. Germline assignment: CDR1 MDHEN and CDR2 SYDVKM. Trimming cost V 2 bases and J 0 bases, with 4 bases left between them.

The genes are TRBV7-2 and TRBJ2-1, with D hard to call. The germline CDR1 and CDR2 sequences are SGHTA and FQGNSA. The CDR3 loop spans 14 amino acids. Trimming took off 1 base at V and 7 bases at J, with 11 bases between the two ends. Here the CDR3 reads CASSLVRKQNEQFF. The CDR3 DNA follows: TGTGCCAGCAGCTTAGTTCGTAAGCAGAATGAGCAGTTCTTC.

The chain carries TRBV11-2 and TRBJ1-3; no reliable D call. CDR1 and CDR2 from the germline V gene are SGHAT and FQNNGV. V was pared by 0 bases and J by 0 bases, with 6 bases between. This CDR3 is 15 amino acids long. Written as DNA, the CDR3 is TGTGCCAGCAGCTTAGACAGGAGCTCTGGAAACACCATATATTTT. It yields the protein CASSLDRSSGNTIYF.

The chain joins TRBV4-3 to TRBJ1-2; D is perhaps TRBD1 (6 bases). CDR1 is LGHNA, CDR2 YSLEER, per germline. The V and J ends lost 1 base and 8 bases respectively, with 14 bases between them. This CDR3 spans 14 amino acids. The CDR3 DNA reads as TGCGCCAGCAGCCAAGGACAGGTCTTGGGCGGCTACACCTTC. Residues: CASSQGQVLGGYTF.

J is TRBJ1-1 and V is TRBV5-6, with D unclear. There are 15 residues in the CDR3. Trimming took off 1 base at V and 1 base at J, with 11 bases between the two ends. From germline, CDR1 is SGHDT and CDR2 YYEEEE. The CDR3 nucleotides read TGTGCCAGCAGCTTGAGGTGGACGGCGAACACTGAAGCTTTCTTT. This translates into CASSLRWTANTEAFF.

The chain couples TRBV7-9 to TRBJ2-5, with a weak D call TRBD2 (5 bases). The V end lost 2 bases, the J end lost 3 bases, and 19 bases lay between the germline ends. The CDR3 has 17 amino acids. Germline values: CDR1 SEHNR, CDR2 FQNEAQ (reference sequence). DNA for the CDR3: TGTGCCAGCAGCTTAATTTCGGGGAAAGGACGTGAAGAGACCCAGTACTTC. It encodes CASSLISGKGREETQYF.

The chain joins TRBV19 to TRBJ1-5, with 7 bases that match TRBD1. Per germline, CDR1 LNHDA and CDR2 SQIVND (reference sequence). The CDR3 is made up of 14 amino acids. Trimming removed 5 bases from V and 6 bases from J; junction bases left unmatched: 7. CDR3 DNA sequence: TGTGCCAGTAGTCAGGGGGATGGTTCTCAGCCCCAGCATTTT. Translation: CASSQGDGSQPQHF.

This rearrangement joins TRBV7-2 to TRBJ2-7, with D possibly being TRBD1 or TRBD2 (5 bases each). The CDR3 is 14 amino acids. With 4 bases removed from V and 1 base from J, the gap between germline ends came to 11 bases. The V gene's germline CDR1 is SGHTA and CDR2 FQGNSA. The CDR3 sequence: CASSSGAKSYEQYF. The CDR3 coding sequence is TGTGCCAGCAGCTCCGGGGCTAAATCCTACGAGCAGTACTTC.

CDR3 region: CASSFRDRDSYGYTF. CDR3 bases: TGTGCCAGCAGCTTCCGGGACAGGGACTCCTATGGCTACACCTTC. The chain joins TRBV7-2 to TRBJ1-2; 9 bases match TRBD1. J lost 4 bases, V lost 3 bases, and 6 bases had no gene match. The length of the CDR3 is 15 residues. Germline CDR1 and CDR2: SGHTA and FQGNSA.

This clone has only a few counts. This CDR3 is CASRLSSPRGYTF. For the CDR3, the DNA is TGTGCCAGCAGACTCAGTAGTCCGCGGGGCTACACCTTC. The chain is built from TRBV7-2 and TRBJ1-2; D gene ambiguous. CDR1 and CDR2 from the germline V gene are SGHTA and FQGNSA. This CDR3 spans 13 amino acids. The V end lost 6 bases, the J end lost 8 bases, and 16 bases lay between the germline ends.

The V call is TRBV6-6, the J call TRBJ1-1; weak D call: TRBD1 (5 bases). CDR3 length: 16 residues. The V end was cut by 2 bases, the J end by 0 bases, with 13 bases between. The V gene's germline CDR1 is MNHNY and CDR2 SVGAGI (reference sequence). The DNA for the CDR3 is TGTGCCAGCAGTTACGACAGCCTTGCCTTGAACACTGAAGCTTTCTTT. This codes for CASSYDSLALNTEAFF.

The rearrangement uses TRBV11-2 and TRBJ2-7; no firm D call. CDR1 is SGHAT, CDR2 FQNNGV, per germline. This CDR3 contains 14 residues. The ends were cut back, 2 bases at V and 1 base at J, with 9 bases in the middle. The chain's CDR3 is CASSLLGQSYEQYF. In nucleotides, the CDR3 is TGTGCCAGCAGCTTACTAGGGCAGTCCTACGAGCAGTACTTC.

The CDR3, as DNA: TGTGCCAGCAGCAAGGGGGCTTATTCACCCCTCCACTTT. This encodes CASSKGAYSPLHF. V gene TRBV11-2 combines with J gene TRBJ1-6; 7 positions match TRBD1. The CDR3 has 13 amino acids. Germline trimming cut 5 bases from V and 8 bases from J; bases unmatched to any gene: 3. Germline CDR1 reads SGHAT; CDR2 reads FQNNGV. Combining the CDR3 with reference TRBV11-2 and TRBJ1-6 gives the whole variable domain EAGVAQSPRYKIIEKRQSVAFWCNPISGHATLYWYQQILGQGPKLLIQFQNNGVVDDSQLPKDRFSAERLKGVDSTLKIQPAKLEDSAVYLCASSKGAYSPLHFGNGTRLTVT.

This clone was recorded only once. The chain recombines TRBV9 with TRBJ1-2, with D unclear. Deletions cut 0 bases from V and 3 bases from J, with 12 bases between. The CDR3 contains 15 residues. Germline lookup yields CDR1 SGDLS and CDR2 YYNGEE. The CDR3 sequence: CASSVVASVDYGYTF. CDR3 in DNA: TGTGCCAGCAGCGTAGTGGCCAGTGTGGACTATGGCTACACCTTC.

The CDR3 sequence is CASSLTETYEQYF. The CDR3, as DNA: TGTGCCAGCAGCTTAACAGAGACCTACGAGCAGTACTTC. V is TRBV7-6 and J is TRBJ2-7; D uncertain. Per the germline V gene, CDR1 is SGHVS and CDR2 is FNYEAQ. Trimming cost V 2 bases and J 2 bases, with 7 bases left between them. The length of the CDR3 is 13 residues. Drawing the rest from reference TRBV7-6 and TRBJ2-7, the complete variable domain is GAGVSQSPRYKVTKRGQDVALRCDPISGHVSLYWYRQALGQGPEFLTYFNYEAQQDKSGLPNDRFSAERPEGSISTLTIQRTEQRDSAMYRCASSLTETYEQYFGPGTRLTVT.

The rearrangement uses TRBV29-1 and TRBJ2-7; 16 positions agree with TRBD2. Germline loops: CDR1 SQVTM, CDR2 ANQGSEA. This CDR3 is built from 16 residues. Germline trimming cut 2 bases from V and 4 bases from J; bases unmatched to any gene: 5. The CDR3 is CSVERGLAGGPYEQYF. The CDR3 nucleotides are TGCAGCGTTGAACGGGGACTAGCGGGAGGGCCGTACGAGCAGTACTTC.

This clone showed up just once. CDR3 coding DNA: TGTGCCAGCAGGCAGGATCACGGCTACACCTTC. Amino acids: CASRQDHGYTF. The chain has TRBV6-5 and TRBJ1-2; D not resolved. V was pared by 6 bases and J by 8 bases, with 10 bases between. CDR3 length: 11 amino acids. Germline V gives CDR1 MNHEY, CDR2 SVGAGI.

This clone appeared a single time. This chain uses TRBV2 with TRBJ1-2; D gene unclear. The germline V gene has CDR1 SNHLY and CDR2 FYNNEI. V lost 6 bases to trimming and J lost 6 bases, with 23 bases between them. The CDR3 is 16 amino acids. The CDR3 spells CASSNEGYSLQDGYTF. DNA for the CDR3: TGTGCCAGCAGCAATGAGGGATACAGCCTGCAGGATGGCTACACCTTC.

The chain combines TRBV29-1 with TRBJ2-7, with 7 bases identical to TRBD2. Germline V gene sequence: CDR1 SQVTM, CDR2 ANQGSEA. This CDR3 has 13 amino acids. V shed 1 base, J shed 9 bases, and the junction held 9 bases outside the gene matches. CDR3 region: CSVEAPGGVWQYF. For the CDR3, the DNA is TGCAGCGTTGAAGCCCCGGGAGGTGTGTGGCAGTACTTC.

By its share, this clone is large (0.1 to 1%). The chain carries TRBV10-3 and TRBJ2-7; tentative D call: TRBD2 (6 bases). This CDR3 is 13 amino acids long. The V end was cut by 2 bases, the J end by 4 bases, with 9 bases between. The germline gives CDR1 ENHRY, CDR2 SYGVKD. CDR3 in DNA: TGTGCCATCAGTGAGGGGAGGAAGTACGAGCAGTACTTC. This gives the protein CAISEGRKYEQYF.

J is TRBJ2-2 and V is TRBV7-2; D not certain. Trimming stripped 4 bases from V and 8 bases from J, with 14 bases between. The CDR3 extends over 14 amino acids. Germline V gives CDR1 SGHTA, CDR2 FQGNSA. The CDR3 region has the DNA TGTGCCAGCAGCTCAGCTGGGCGGCGTGGGGAGCTGTTTTTT. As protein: CASSSAGRRGELFF.

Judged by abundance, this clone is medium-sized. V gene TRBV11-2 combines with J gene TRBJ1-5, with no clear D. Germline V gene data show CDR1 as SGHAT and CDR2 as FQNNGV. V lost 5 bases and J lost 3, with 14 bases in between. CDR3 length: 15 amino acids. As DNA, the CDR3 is TGTGCCAGCAGCGTTGGACGGTCGTACAATCAGCCCCAGCATTTT. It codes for CASSVGRSYNQPQHF.

CDR3 protein: CASGLILGRGGTEAFF. In DNA form, the CDR3 reads TGTGCTAGTGGTTTAATTCTAGGACGCGGCGGCACTGAAGCTTTCTTT. V and J are TRBV12-5 and TRBJ1-1, with unresolved D. Germline CDR1 reads LGHNT; CDR2 reads FRNRAP. Trimming cost V 3 bases and J 4 bases, with 18 bases left between them. The CDR3 is 16 amino acids.

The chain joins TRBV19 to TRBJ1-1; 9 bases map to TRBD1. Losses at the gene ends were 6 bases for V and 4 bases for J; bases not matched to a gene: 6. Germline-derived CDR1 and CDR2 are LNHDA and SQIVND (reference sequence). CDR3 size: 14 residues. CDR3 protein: CASREQGASTEAFF. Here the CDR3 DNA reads TGTGCCAGTAGAGAACAGGGGGCTAGCACTGAAGCTTTCTTT.

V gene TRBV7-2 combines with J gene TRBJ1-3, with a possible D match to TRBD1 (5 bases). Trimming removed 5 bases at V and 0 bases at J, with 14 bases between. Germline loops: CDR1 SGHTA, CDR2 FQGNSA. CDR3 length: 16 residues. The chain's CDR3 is CASSKSRTPSGNTIYF. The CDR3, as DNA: TGTGCCAGCAGCAAAAGCCGGACACCCTCTGGAAACACCATATATTTT.

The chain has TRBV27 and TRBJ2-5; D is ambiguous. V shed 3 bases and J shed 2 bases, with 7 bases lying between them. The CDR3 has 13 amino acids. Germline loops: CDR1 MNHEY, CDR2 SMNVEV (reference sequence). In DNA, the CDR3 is TGTGCCAGCAGTTTCGGCCCACAAGAGACCCAGTACTTC. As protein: CASSFGPQETQYF.

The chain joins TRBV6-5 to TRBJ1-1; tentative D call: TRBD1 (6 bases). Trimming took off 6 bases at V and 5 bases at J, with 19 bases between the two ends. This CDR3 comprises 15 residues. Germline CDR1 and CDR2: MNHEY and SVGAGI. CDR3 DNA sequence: TGTGCCAGCAGCCTAGACAGGTTCGTTGAAACTGAAGCTTTCTTT. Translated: CASSLDRFVETEAFF.

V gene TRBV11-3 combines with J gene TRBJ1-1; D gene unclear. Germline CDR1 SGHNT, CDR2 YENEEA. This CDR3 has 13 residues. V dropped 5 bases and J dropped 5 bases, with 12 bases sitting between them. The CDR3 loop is CASSQTTGTEAFF. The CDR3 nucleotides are TGTGCCAGCAGCCAGACGACGGGAACTGAAGCTTTCTTT.

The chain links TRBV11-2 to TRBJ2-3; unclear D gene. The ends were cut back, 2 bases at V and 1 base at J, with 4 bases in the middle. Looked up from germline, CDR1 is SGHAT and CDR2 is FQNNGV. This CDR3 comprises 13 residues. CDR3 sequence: CASSLMGTDTQYF. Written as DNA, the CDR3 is TGTGCCAGCAGCTTAATGGGCACAGATACGCAGTATTTT.